Presented here are 9 T cell receptor beta chains from one specimen sequenced in a study of cytomegalovirus exposure and HLA in healthy donors. The assay was immunoSEQ multiplex PCR, and TCRdb's table has in-frame clones only and misses some. The sample has 200,000 to 250,000 clones, 87% seen once. Sequencing was carried out using PBMCs. These TCRs come from a young woman in good health and CMV-seropositive.

This clone was found a few times. The chain joins TRBV27 to TRBJ2-7; 8 nucleotides align to TRBD2. Trimming at V came to 3 bases and at J to 2 bases, leaving 6 bases not matched to a gene. The germline gives CDR1 MNHEY, CDR2 SMNVEV (reference sequence). The CDR3 length is 15 residues. DNA for the CDR3: TGTGCCAGCAGTTTCCAGACTAGCGCGACCTACGAGCAGTACTTC. Amino acid sequence: CASSFQTSATYEQYF.

The V and J genes are TRBV27 and TRBJ1-5; the D gene is possibly TRBD1 (5 bases). Germline values: CDR1 MNHEY, CDR2 SMNVEV (reference sequence). CDR3 size: 13 residues. V lost 11 bases and J 6 bases, leaving 17 bases between the germline ends. CDR3 nucleotides: TGTGCCTCCGGGCCCAGGGTAGGTCAGCCCCAGCATTTT. Its translation is CASGPRVGQPQHF.

V usage is TRBV5-1 and J usage is TRBJ2-6; tentative D call: TRBD1 (5 bases). The CDR3 is 15 amino acids. Trimming shortened V by 4 bases and J by 4 bases, and 12 bases separated the two germline ends. CDR1 SGHRS and CDR2 YFSETQ come from the germline V gene. CDR3 DNA: TGCGCCAGCAGCCTAGGGGATTGGGGGGCCAACGTCCTGACTTTC. Its translation is CASSLGDWGANVLTF.

The genes are TRBV5-1 and TRBJ1-5; a weak D match, TRBD1 (5 bases). V lost 0 bases, J lost 7 bases, and 14 bases lay in between. The CDR3 sequence is 15 residues long. Germline V gene lookup returns CDR1 SGHRS and CDR2 YFSETQ. The CDR3 DNA reads as TGCGCCAGCAGCTTGGACGTCAGGGCAGGACAGCCCCAGCATTTT. This codes for CASSLDVRAGQPQHF.

The chain recombines TRBV27 with TRBJ1-1, with TRBD1 matching over 7 bases. Germline V lookup: CDR1 MNHEY, CDR2 SMNVEV (reference sequence). The junction had 5 bases not matched to a gene; V was cut back by 2 bases and J by 2 bases. This CDR3 has 15 residues. The CDR3 here is CASSLPDRANTEAFF. DNA for the CDR3: TGTGCCAGCAGTTTACCCGACAGGGCAAACACTGAAGCTTTCTTT.

The chain has TRBV11-2 and TRBJ2-5; D might be TRBD2 (6 bases). Trimming pared 2 bases from V and 2 bases from J, leaving 9 bases between. The CDR3 extends over 14 amino acids. The germline V gene encodes CDR1 SGHAT and CDR2 FQNNGV. The CDR3 loop is CASSLLREQETQYF. The CDR3 DNA reads TGTGCCAGCAGCTTATTGCGGGAACAAGAGACCCAGTACTTC.

The chain employs TRBV6-5 and TRBJ2-3; 11 bases line up with TRBD2. J gave up 2 bases and V 7 bases, and 5 bases lay outside the gene matches. Per the germline V gene, CDR1 is MNHEY and CDR2 is SVGAGI. CDR3 length: 15 amino acids. CDR3 in amino acids: CASTLAGGPTDTQYF. CDR3 bases: TGTGCCAGCACCTTAGCGGGAGGGCCCACAGATACGCAGTATTTT.

The count of this clone is one. The rearrangement uses TRBV29-1 and TRBJ2-7; tentative D call: TRBD1 (5 bases). CDR3 length: 11 residues. The germline V and J ends were trimmed by 2 bases and 5 bases, with 7 bases remaining between them. Germline V CDR1 and CDR2: SQVTM, ANQGSEA. The CDR3 region is CSVESGNEQYF. The CDR3 region has the DNA TGCAGCGTTGAATCAGGGAACGAGCAGTACTTC.

The gene calls are TRBV10-1 and TRBJ2-7; D may be TRBD2 (6 bases). V lost 0 bases and J lost 10, with 10 bases in between. Germline V CDR1 and CDR2: WNHNN, SYGVQD (reference sequence). This CDR3 region has 12 residues. The CDR3 DNA reads as TGCGCCAGCAGTGAGTCTAGCGGAACTCAGTACTTC. Its protein product is CASSESSGTQYF.